These T cell receptor beta chains were read from a single sample in a study of T cell responses to AZD1222 COVID-19 vaccine. Assay: immunoSEQ multiplex PCR; the TCRdb copy retains only in-frame clones and omits some. The sample has some 96,000 clones; 88% are singletons. This material consisted of peripheral blood, taken 28 days after the second AZD1222 dose. These receptors were collected from an adult who received the AZD1222 COVID-19 vaccine. CDR3s include the opening cysteine and the closing phenylalanine or tryptophan. D genes are given only for firm matches. The size entry is marked missing in some rows and otherwise reads once, few, many or a size class.

d_call	j_call	v_call	clone_size	cdr3_nt	cdr3_aa
TRBD1	TRBJ1-1	TRBV10-1	once	TGCGCCAGCAGTGTTGGGACAGTTCGGTACACTGAAGCTTTCTTT	CASSVGTVRYTEAFF
TRBD2	TRBJ2-3	TRBV30	-	TGTGCCTGGAGTGCAGGGAGGGAATCAGATACGCAGTATTTT	CAWSAGRESDTQYF
-	TRBJ2-7	TRBV10-2	-	TGCGCCAGCCTTGACCTAGACTACGAGCAGTACTTC	CASLDLDYEQYF
-	TRBJ1-2	TRBV6-5	once	TGTGCCACCACGTCACAGATCTATGGCTACACCTTC	CATTSQIYGYTF
-	TRBJ2-7	TRBV18	once	TGTGCCAGCTCACCACCAGGGAGGTCTTCCTACGAGCAGTACTTC	CASSPPGRSSYEQYF
TRBD1	TRBJ1-1	TRBV7-6	-	TGTGCCAGCAGCCTGGGACAGGGGAACACTGAAGCTTTCTTT	CASSLGQGNTEAFF
TRBD1	TRBJ1-1	TRBV2	-	TGTGCCAGCAGTGTACAGGGGAGAAACACTGAAGCTTTCTTT	CASSVQGRNTEAFF
-	TRBJ1-5	TRBV4-1	once	TGCGCCAGCAGCCAAGATGGGAATATACTCAGCAATCAGCCCCAGCATTTT	CASSQDGNILSNQPQHF
-	TRBJ2-3	TRBV5-1	few	TGCGCCAGCAGCTTGGCCGTAGACCACACAGATACGCAGTATTTT	CASSLAVDHTDTQYF
-	TRBJ1-1	TRBV5-4	-	TGTGCCAGCAGCCCTTCCTTTTTGGGACAATCTATTGAAGCTTTCTTT	CASSPSFLGQSIEAFF
-	TRBJ2-7	TRBV30	-	TGTGCCTGGGATCCCAACCAGTCGGGGAGCCCGTGGGAGCAGTACTTC	CAWDPNQSGSPWEQYF
-	TRBJ2-7	TRBV6-2/TRBV6-3	-	TGTGCCAGCAGTTACTCTTCAGGACTCTACGAGCAGTACTTC	CASSYSSGLYEQYF
-	TRBJ2-1	TRBV4-1	-	TGCGCCAGCAGCCAAGGGCGCGCGCCCTACAATGAGCAGTTCTTC	CASSQGRAPYNEQFF
TRBD2	TRBJ2-1	TRBV13	-	TGTGCCAGCAGCTTAGTATGGGGGGGGACTAGCGGGACCTACAATGAGCAGTTCTTC	CASSLVWGGTSGTYNEQFF
TRBD2	TRBJ2-1	TRBV5-1	-	TGCGCCAGCAGCTTGATACTAGCGGGAGGGGTTTCCAATGAGCAGTTCTTC	CASSLILAGGVSNEQFF
-	TRBJ2-2	TRBV5-4	once	TGTGCCAGCAGCTGGCCGGGGGGCTTCGGCGGGGAGCTGTTTTTT	CASSWPGGFGGELFF
-	TRBJ1-2	TRBV4-1	-	TGCGCCAGCAGCTCGCCCGGGGGCAGGCCTAACTATGGCTACACCTTC	CASSSPGGRPNYGYTF
-	TRBJ2-5	TRBV30	-	TGTGCCTGGGGGAAAGACATTAAGAGGAGAGAGACCCAGTACTTC	CAWGKDIKRRETQYF
TRBD1	TRBJ2-7	TRBV5-1	-	TGCGCCAGCAGCTTCACCGGGACAGGGTCGCGCGAGCAGTACTTC	CASSFTGTGSREQYF
-	TRBJ2-2	TRBV27	-	TGTGCCAGCAGTTTATCTGTGGGAGCGGGCACCGGGGAGCTGTTTTTT	CASSLSVGAGTGELFF
-	TRBJ1-1	TRBV21-1	-	TGTGCCAGCAGTTATTCCGGGACAGGGGGCGCGTTTAACCTGGAAACTGAAGCTTTCTTT	CASSYSGTGGAFNLETEAFF
-	TRBJ2-7	TRBV6-5	-	TGTGCCAGTTTAACCCCCCCTTACGAGCAGTACTTC	CASLTPPYEQYF
-	TRBJ1-2	TRBV19	-	TGTGCCAGTAGTATTTCCGCAGCACGAGACTACTATGGCTACACCTTC	CASSISAARDYYGYTF
-	TRBJ2-7	TRBV11-2	-	TGTGCCAGCAGCTTAGGGTCTGTGACTTTTACTTACGAGCAGTACTTC	CASSLGSVTFTYEQYF
TRBD2	TRBJ2-2	TRBV10-2	-	TGCGCCAGCAGTGACTGGGGGGGGACTAGCGGGAGCGCGTTCGGGGAGCTGTTTTTT	CASSDWGGTSGSAFGELFF
TRBD2	TRBJ2-2	TRBV7-2	few	TGTGCCAGCAGCTCAACGCTAGCGGGATTCACCGGGGAGCTGTTTTTT	CASSSTLAGFTGELFF
-	TRBJ1-5	TRBV19	-	TGTGCCAGTAGTATCAGTGGGCGGCTCAATCAGCCCCAGCATTTT	CASSISGRLNQPQHF
TRBD1	TRBJ2-7	TRBV11-2	-	TGTGCCAGCAGCTTAGGCCCGGACAGGGTCCCCGAGCAGTACTTC	CASSLGPDRVPEQYF
-	TRBJ1-5	TRBV21-1	-	TGTGCCAGCAGCGCACAGTCGGGGGGGAGTCAGCCCCAGCATTTT	CASSAQSGGSQPQHF
-	TRBJ1-1	TRBV27	-	TGTGCCAGCCGCACGGGGGGTCGGGCAGCTTTCTTT	CASRTGGRAAFF
-	TRBJ1-1	TRBV6-2/TRBV6-3	-	TGTGCCAGCAGTAGGAACACTGAAGCTTTCTTT	CASSRNTEAFF
TRBD2	TRBJ2-1	TRBV25-1	-	TGTGCCAGCAGTGATCCACTAGCGGGAAGTTTGAATGAGCAGTTCTTC	CASSDPLAGSLNEQFF
TRBD1	TRBJ1-4	TRBV30	-	TGTGCCTGGAGTGTAGGACTGACAGGGGCTGAAAAACTGTTTTTT	CAWSVGLTGAEKLFF
-	TRBJ1-2	TRBV28	-	TGTGCCAGCAGTTCCGGGACGGTTAACTATGGCTACACCTTC	CASSSGTVNYGYTF
TRBD1	TRBJ1-5	TRBV18	-	TGTGCCAGCTCAAAGGGACAGGCGGTCAATCAGCCCCAGCATTTT	CASSKGQAVNQPQHF
-	TRBJ2-2	TRBV28	-	TGTGCCAGCAGTTTATTTAGGGGGGGGAACACCGGGGAGCTGTTTTTT	CASSLFRGGNTGELFF
TRBD2	TRBJ2-6	TRBV6-4	-	TGTGCCAGCAGTGAGCGGGGGGCACAAGGGGCCAACGTCCTGACTTTC	CASSERGAQGANVLTF
-	TRBJ2-6	TRBV19	-	TGTGCCAGTAGTAACTTACAGGGTCCCGGGGCCAACGTCCTGACTTTC	CASSNLQGPGANVLTF
-	TRBJ1-1	TRBV5-6	-	TGTGCCAGCAGCTTGTTAGAGAACACTGAAGCTTTCTTT	CASSLLENTEAFF
-	TRBJ2-5	TRBV3-1/TRBV3-2	-	TGTGCCAGCAACCTTGCGGGACAAGAACAAGAGACCCAGTACTTC	CASNLAGQEQETQYF
-	TRBJ2-3	TRBV4-2	once	TGTGCCAGCAGCCAAGTCGGGAGTGGCACGCAGTATTTT	CASSQVGSGTQYF
TRBD1	TRBJ1-6	TRBV28	-	TGTGCCAGCAGCCGCGGACAGGGTGGGTCACCCCTCCACTTT	CASSRGQGGSPLHF
TRBD1	TRBJ1-2	TRBV19	once	TGTGCCAGTAGTATAGATAGGGGGCAGCGCAACTATGGCTACACCTTC	CASSIDRGQRNYGYTF
TRBD2	TRBJ2-3	TRBV5-1	-	TGCGCCAGCAGCTTGGGTAGCGGGACCTCCCCTGATACGCAGTATTTT	CASSLGSGTSPDTQYF
TRBD2	TRBJ2-7	TRBV9	-	TGTGCCAGCAGCGCCGGGACTAGCGACTACGAGCAGTACTTC	CASSAGTSDYEQYF
TRBD2	TRBJ2-5	TRBV5-1	-	TGCGCCAGCAGCTTGGGACTAGCGGGACAAGAGACCCAGTACTTC	CASSLGLAGQETQYF
-	TRBJ1-3	TRBV5-6	-	TGTGCCAGCAGCCCCTTGATTCGGGGCTCTGGAAACACCATATATTTT	CASSPLIRGSGNTIYF
-	TRBJ2-2	TRBV12-5	-	TGTGCTAGTGGTTTGGGTCTGAGTACCGGGGAGCTGTTTTTT	CASGLGLSTGELFF
TRBD1	TRBJ1-1	TRBV28	-	TGTGCCAGCAGTTTCTCCGGACAGGGATGGACTGAAGCTTTCTTT	CASSFSGQGWTEAFF
TRBD1	TRBJ2-2	TRBV20-1	-	TGCAGTGCGGGACAGGGAAATGAGCTGTTTTTT	CSAGQGNELFF
-	TRBJ2-1	TRBV5-6	-	TGTGCCAGCAGCTTTGGCGGGTCAAACAATGAGCAGTTCTTC	CASSFGGSNNEQFF
-	TRBJ1-4	TRBV9	-	TGTGCCAGCAGCGTCGGCTCTAATGAAAAACTGTTTTTT	CASSVGSNEKLFF
-	TRBJ1-3	TRBV5-1	-	TGCGCCAGCAGCGTCACAGGAAATACTGGAAACACCATATATTTT	CASSVTGNTGNTIYF
-	TRBJ1-1	TRBV7-2	-	TGTGCCAGCAGCTTACAATCGTTTATGAACACTGAAGCTTTCTTT	CASSLQSFMNTEAFF
-	TRBJ1-2	TRBV12-3/TRBV12-4	-	TGTGCCAGCAGTTTTGGTAATCGGGATGGCTACACCTTC	CASSFGNRDGYTF